Below, one T cell receptor (beta chain) is given with its context. The sample is drawn from a study of CD8 T cells in Susac syndrome. With random hexamers, roughly 0.45 to 1 ug RNA was reverse transcribed. TCRdb fed the immunoSEQ multiplex PCR reads into MiXCR, producing one record per CDR3 protein. The sample has some 120,000 distinct CDR3 sequences, roughly 94% seen once. The CDR3 is 13 residues long. Between the trimmed V and J ends, which lost 4 bases and 6 bases, there was a span of 12 bases. The V gene's germline CDR1 is KGHSH and CDR2 LQKENI. From blood CD8+ and CD4+ T cells, TCR beta sequences were generated. The authors negatively isolated CD8+ and CD4+ T cells and FACS-enriched TEMRA cells.

This TCR derives from a human donor with multiple sclerosis. The specimen sequenced was CD4+ T cells from PBMCs. The chain employs TRBV18 and TRBJ1-2, with D uncertain. Here the CDR3 reads CASSRDPANGYTF. CDR3 nucleotides: TGTGCCAGCTCACGCGACCCAGCTAATGGCTACACCTTC.